A selection of T cell receptor beta chains follows, all from one sample in a study of T cells after yellow fever vaccination. TCRdb ran MiXCR on the 5' RACE reads and lists one entry per CDR3 protein. The sample lists approximately 110,000 distinct CDR3 sequences, around 7.4% occurring once. This sample comprised CD4+ T cells sorted from PBMCs, obtained 10 days after the first yellow fever vaccination. Source of these receptors: a man aged 18 to 30 who received the YFV17D yellow fever vaccine. CDR3s include the opening cysteine and the closing phenylalanine or tryptophan. D genes are given only for firm matches. A row's size may be missing; if present it is once, few, many or a size class.

D gene	clone size	V gene	J gene	CDR3 protein	CDR3 DNA
NA	NA	TRBV19	TRBJ1-6	CASSPGDDSPLHF	TGTGCCAGTAGTCCCGGGGACGATTCACCCCTCCACTTT
NA	few	TRBV5-1	TRBJ2-6	CASRNRANVLTF	TGCGCCAGCAGGAACAGGGCCAACGTCCTGACTTTC
NA	many	TRBV29-1	TRBJ1-2	CSVGRLGYTF	TGCAGCGTTGGAAGACTTGGCTACACCTTC
NA	many	TRBV5-1	TRBJ1-2	CASSEGHGEDYGYTF	TGCGCCAGCAGCGAGGGACACGGGGAGGATTATGGCTACACCTTC
NA	many	TRBV10-3	TRBJ1-4	CAIGARNEKLFF	TGTGCCATCGGGGCAAGAAATGAAAAACTGTTTTTT
TRBD1	few	TRBV5-1	TRBJ2-3	CASRSTGSVVTQYF	TGCGCCAGCAGGTCGACAGGGTCGGTAGTTACGCAGTATTTT
NA	NA	TRBV19	TRBJ2-1	CASRTTGTGIDEQFF	TGTGCCAGTAGAACTACCGGGACTGGCATCGATGAGCAGTTCTTC
TRBD2	NA	TRBV5-1	TRBJ2-7	CASSFRTSGGSEQYF	TGCGCCAGCAGCTTCAGGACTAGCGGGGGGTCAGAGCAGTACTTC
NA	many	TRBV10-3	TRBJ2-1	CAISESRLVHNEQFF	TGTGCCATCAGTGAGTCGAGACTAGTTCACAATGAGCAGTTCTTC
TRBD1	NA	TRBV4-1	TRBJ1-1	CASSQVPTGTGGRAFF	TGCGCCAGCAGCCAAGTTCCTACCGGGACAGGGGGCCGAGCTTTCTTT
NA	many	TRBV11-3	TRBJ2-5	CASSLDAGQQETQYF	TGTGCCAGCAGCTTAGACGCAGGGCAGCAGGAGACCCAGTACTTC
TRBD2	many	TRBV12-3/TRBV12-4	TRBJ2-1	CASRWSGGNEQFF	TGTGCCAGCAGATGGTCGGGGGGGAATGAGCAGTTCTTC
NA	NA	TRBV6-2/TRBV6-3	TRBJ2-1	CASSTLTRASVDEQFF	TGTGCCAGCAGTACCTTGACTAGAGCATCCGTCGATGAGCAGTTCTTC